These 18 T cell receptor beta chains originate from one sample sequenced in a study of shared clonotypes between healthy human individuals (dated by TCRdb to about 2020). Library preparation used the immunoSEQ multiplex PCR assay. As stored in TCRdb, this immuneACCESS dataset retains in-frame rearrangements with V and J assigned. A fraction of the clones does not appear; measured against another copy, unresolved V genes explain less than half of the discrepancy, and the remainder lacks a known reason. Counted in this sample were over a million clones; over 95% of them appeared once. Approximately 1.2% of the sample rests with the top ten. The sequenced sample consisted of naive CD4+ T cells sorted from blood. Sample cell subset or site, as interpreted from the label and publication: CD45RA+ positively selected. The receptors originated from a young man in good health.

A word on this clone: Other DNA sequences in the sample encode the same CDR3. The V and J genes are TRBV7-2 and TRBJ2-7; D tentatively fits TRBD1 or TRBD2 (5 bases each). The germline V and J ends were trimmed by 5 bases and 4 bases, with 15 bases remaining between them. The CDR3 is made up of 14 amino acids. Germline V gives CDR1 SGHTA, CDR2 FQGNSA. The CDR3 coding sequence is TGTGCCAGCAGCGTCCCGGGACCTCTATACGAGCAGTACTTC. This gives the protein CASSVPGPLYEQYF.

The CDR3: CASSPGLAGGPIKDEQFF. The CDR3, as DNA: TGCGCCAGCAGCCCTGGACTAGCGGGAGGGCCGATTAAAGATGAGCAGTTCTTC. The V call is TRBV5-1, the J call TRBJ2-1; 15 bases line up with TRBD2. Trimming took 4 bases from V and 8 from J; bases not matched to a gene: 13. The CDR3 spans 18 residues. CDR1 is SGHRS, CDR2 YFSETQ, per germline. Supplemented by reference TRBV5-1 and TRBJ2-1, the full variable domain reads KAGVTQTPRYLIKTRGQQVTLSCSPISGHRSVSWYQQTPGQGLQFLFEYFSETQRNKGNFPGRFSGRQFSNSRSEMNVSTLELGDSALYLCASSPGLAGGPIKDEQFFGPGTRLTVL.

This chain's CDR3 is CASSLRLAAPNTQYF. In DNA form, the CDR3 reads TGTGCCAGCAGCTTAAGACTAGCGGCTCCCAATACGCAGTATTTT. V and J are TRBV11-2 and TRBJ2-3; TRBD2 matches at 9 bases. CDR1 is SGHAT, CDR2 FQNNGV, per germline. The CDR3 is 15 amino acids. V was clipped by 2 bases and J by 7 bases; unmatched bases: 7.

The chain links TRBV5-1 to TRBJ2-7; tentative D call: TRBD2 (6 bases). With 5 bases removed from V and 1 base from J, the gap between germline ends came to 19 bases. CDR1 is SGHRS, CDR2 YFSETQ, per germline. The CDR3 spans 16 residues. The DNA of the CDR3 is TGCGCCAGCAGTATGGACCCTGGCGGGACTTCCTACGAGCAGTACTTC. This sequence encodes CASSMDPGGTSYEQYF.

This clone has a single count. V is TRBV5-4 and J is TRBJ2-1; D is unresolved. Germline CDR1 is SGHNT and CDR2 is YYREEE (reference sequence). This CDR3 comprises 14 residues. Deletions cut 0 bases from V and 9 bases from J, with 13 bases between. The CDR3 sequence: CASSLAVAPGEQFF. The CDR3 coding sequence is TGTGCCAGCAGCTTGGCGGTAGCCCCCGGTGAGCAGTTCTTC.

The chain is built from TRBV7-6 and TRBJ1-5; TRBD1 matches 8 bases. The trim removed 5 bases at V and 8 bases at J, leaving 5 bases unmatched. The length of the CDR3 is 13 residues. Germline CDR1 SGHVS, CDR2 FNYEAQ. CDR3 amino acids: CASSTQQGEPQHF. As DNA, the CDR3 is TGTGCCAGCAGCACCCAACAGGGGGAGCCCCAGCATTTT.

The chain is built from TRBV9 and TRBJ2-3; weak D call: TRBD1 (5 bases). Germline V lookup: CDR1 SGDLS, CDR2 YYNGEE. V gave up 0 bases and J gave up 6 bases, with 26 bases separating them. CDR3 length equals 19 residues. The DNA of the CDR3 is TGTGCCAGCAGCGTAGCAGGTCCGGCGATAGGGGTAGGGTCGGATACGCAGTATTTT. Its protein is CASSVAGPAIGVGSDTQYF. Looking up the rest from reference TRBV9 and TRBJ2-3 gives the full variable domain: DSGVTQTPKHLITATGQRVTLRCSPRSGDLSVYWYQQSLDQGLQFLIQYYNGEERAKGNILERFSAQQFPDLHSELNLSSLELGDSALYFCASSVAGPAIGVGSDTQYFGPGTRLTVL.

The CDR3 loop is CASSRRLAGIYEQYF. The CDR3 DNA is TGTGCCAGCAGCCGTCGACTAGCGGGAATCTACGAGCAGTACTTC. V gene TRBV11-1 combines with J gene TRBJ2-7; 11 bases agree with TRBD2. The germline V gene encodes CDR1 SGHAT and CDR2 FQDESV (reference sequence). V lost 5 bases, J lost 3 bases, and 6 bases stayed unmatched. The length of the CDR3 is 15 residues. Together with reference TRBV11-1 and TRBJ2-7, the CDR3 gives the full variable domain: EAEVAQSPRYKITEKSQAVAFWCDPISGHATLYWYRQILGQGPELLVQFQDESVVDDSQLPKDRFSAERLKGVDSTLKIQPAELGDSAMYLCASSRRLAGIYEQYFGPGTRLTVT.

The chain joins TRBV7-9 to TRBJ2-2; D might be TRBD1 (5 bases). V was clipped by 5 bases and J by 5 bases, with 18 bases between them. This CDR3 is 16 amino acids long. Germline lookup yields CDR1 SEHNR and CDR2 FQNEAQ (reference sequence). CDR3 region: CASSIWWGKGTGELFF. CDR3 bases: TGTGCCAGCAGCATTTGGTGGGGAAAGGGGACCGGGGAGCTGTTTTTT.

This chain uses TRBV7-8 with TRBJ1-1, with D possibly being TRBD1 (5 bases). The V gene lost 3 bases and the J gene lost 1 base, with 12 bases spanning the gap. The CDR3 length is 15 residues. Germline assignment: CDR1 SGHVS and CDR2 FQNEAQ. The CDR3 region is CASSFAGRGNTEAFF. The CDR3 DNA follows: TGTGCCAGCAGCTTTGCGGGGCGAGGGAACACTGAAGCTTTCTTT.

The gene calls are TRBV4-3 and TRBJ2-1; maybe TRBD2 (6 bases). V lost 3 bases and J lost 6, with 18 bases in between. CDR1 is LGHNA and CDR2 is YSLEER in the germline V gene. CDR3 length: 16 amino acids. CDR3 in amino acids: CASSHLLGLGGNEQFF. CDR3 nucleotides: TGCGCCAGCAGCCACCTACTAGGTTTGGGAGGCAATGAGCAGTTCTTC.

This chain joins TRBV29-1 and TRBJ2-1; 14 nucleotides agree with TRBD2. Germline CDR1 SQVTM, CDR2 ANQGSEA. Trimming removed 3 bases from V and 2 bases from J; junction bases left unmatched: 9. The CDR3 sequence is 18 residues long. CDR3: CSVEAGTSGSRTYNEQFF. In DNA, the CDR3 is TGCAGCGTTGAGGCCGGGACTAGCGGGAGCCGGACCTACAATGAGCAGTTCTTC.

The rearrangement links TRBV2 to TRBJ2-7; 10 bases are a match to TRBD1. Germline CDR1 reads SNHLY; CDR2 reads FYNNEI. The CDR3 consists of 20 residues. V trimming: 6 bases; J trimming: 3 bases; junction bases outside the gene matches: 23. The CDR3 nucleotides read TGTGCCAGCAGGCCGCCTCCCGGGACAGGGGTCGCGGGAAACTTCTACGAGCAGTACTTC. Translating gives CASRPPPGTGVAGNFYEQYF.

The chain has TRBV5-6 and TRBJ2-7; 12 nucleotides line up with TRBD1. Germline V gene data show CDR1 as SGHDT and CDR2 as YYEEEE. The V and J ends lost 5 bases and 2 bases, in that order; junction bases with no gene match: 2. This CDR3 region has 14 residues. The CDR3 spells CASRRDRGPYEQYF. The CDR3 DNA is TGTGCCAGCAGAAGGGACAGGGGGCCCTACGAGCAGTACTTC.

This rearrangement joins TRBV10-3 to TRBJ2-1; 8 nucleotides align to TRBD2. V shed 3 bases and J 10 bases; nucleotides not matched to a gene: 11. Germline V lookup: CDR1 ENHRY, CDR2 SYGVKD. There are 15 residues in the CDR3. The CDR3 DNA reads TGTGCCATCAGTGATCTCTCGGGAGGGAGCGGGGAGCAGTTCTTC. Residues: CAISDLSGGSGEQFF.

This chain joins TRBV27 and TRBJ2-7, with TRBD2 as a possible D gene (6 bases). CDR1 MNHEY and CDR2 SMNVEV come from the germline V gene (reference sequence). Trimming cost V 1 base and J 4 bases, with 17 bases left between them. The CDR3 consists of 16 residues. CDR3 region: CASSLFGDSRNYEQYF. CDR3 nucleotide sequence: TGTGCCAGCAGTTTATTCGGGGACTCAAGAAATTACGAGCAGTACTTC.

CDR3 loop: CASRRTGANEQFF. The CDR3 nucleotides read TGTGCCAGCAGGAGGACAGGGGCCAATGAGCAGTTCTTC. This chain joins TRBV5-4 and TRBJ2-1, with 9 bases aligning to TRBD1. The germline gives CDR1 SGHNT, CDR2 YYREEE (reference sequence). Trimming took 5 bases from V and 6 from J; bases not matched to a gene: 3. CDR3 length: 13 residues.

This chain joins TRBV5-4 and TRBJ2-2; 9 bases align to TRBD1. CDR1 SGHNT and CDR2 YYREEE come from the germline V gene (reference sequence). With V trimmed by 0 bases and J by 5 bases, 5 bases remained unmatched. This CDR3 has 16 amino acids. CDR3: CASSLVSGTGTGELFF. The CDR3 region has the DNA TGTGCCAGCAGCTTGGTGTCGGGGACAGGGACCGGGGAGCTGTTTTTT.